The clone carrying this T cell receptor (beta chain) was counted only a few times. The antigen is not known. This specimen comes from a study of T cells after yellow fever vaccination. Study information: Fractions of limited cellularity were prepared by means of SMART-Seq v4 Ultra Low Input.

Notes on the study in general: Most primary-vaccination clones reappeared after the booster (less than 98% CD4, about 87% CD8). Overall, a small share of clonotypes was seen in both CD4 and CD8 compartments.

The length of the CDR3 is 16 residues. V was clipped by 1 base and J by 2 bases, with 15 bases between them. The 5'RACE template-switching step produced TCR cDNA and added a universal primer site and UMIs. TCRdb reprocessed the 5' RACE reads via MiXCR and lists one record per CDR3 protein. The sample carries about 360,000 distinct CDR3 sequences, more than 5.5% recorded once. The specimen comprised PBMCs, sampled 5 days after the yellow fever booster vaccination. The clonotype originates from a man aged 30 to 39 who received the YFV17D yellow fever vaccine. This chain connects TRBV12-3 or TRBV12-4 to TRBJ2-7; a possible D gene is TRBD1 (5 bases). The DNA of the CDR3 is TGTGCCAGCAGTTTAGGGTCCGTGGGCAGGGCCTACGAGCAGTACTTC. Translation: CASSLGSVGRAYEQYF.